This T cell receptor beta chain was found in a study of CD8+ T cells in alopecia areata. Study results and caveats: Compared with mice, patients displayed less clear TCR sharing, possibly for HLA-related reasons. Clonality in lesional scalp, especially alopecia totalis/universalis, exceeded that of normal scalp. Sequenced scalp T cells also include alphabeta T cells resident in normal skin.

In the case of this clone: Its antigen is unidentified.

Separation by sorting yielded CD4+ and CD8+ T cells from PBMCs. The sequencing template was cDNA reverse transcribed from extracted RNA. Profiled with immunoSEQ multiplex PCR; TCRdb holds only in-frame clones, not every one. The sample records more than 90,000 clones, approximately 58% being singletons. The V end was cut by 1 base, the J end by 1 base, with 1 base between. Germline loops: CDR1 SGHRS, CDR2 YFSETQ. This CDR3 has 12 amino acids. The source is a human donor in good health. What was sequenced was CD4+ T cells sorted from blood. The gene calls are TRBV5-1 and TRBJ2-3; D is ambiguous. The CDR3 sequence is CASSLRTDTQYF. The DNA of the CDR3 is TGCGCCAGCAGCTTGCGCACAGATACGCAGTATTTT.